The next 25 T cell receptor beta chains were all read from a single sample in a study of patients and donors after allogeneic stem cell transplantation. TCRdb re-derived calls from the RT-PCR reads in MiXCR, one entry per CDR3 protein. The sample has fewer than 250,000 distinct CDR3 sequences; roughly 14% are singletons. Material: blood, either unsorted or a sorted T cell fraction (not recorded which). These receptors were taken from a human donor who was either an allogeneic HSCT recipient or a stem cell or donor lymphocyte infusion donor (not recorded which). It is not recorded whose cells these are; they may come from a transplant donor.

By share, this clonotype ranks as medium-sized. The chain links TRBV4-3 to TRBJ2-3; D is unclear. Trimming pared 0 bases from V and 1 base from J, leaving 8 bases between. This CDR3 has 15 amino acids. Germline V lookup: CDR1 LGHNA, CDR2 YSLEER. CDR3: CASSQEWAGTDTQYF. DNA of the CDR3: TGCGCCAGCAGCCAAGAATGGGCCGGCACAGATACGCAGTATTTT.

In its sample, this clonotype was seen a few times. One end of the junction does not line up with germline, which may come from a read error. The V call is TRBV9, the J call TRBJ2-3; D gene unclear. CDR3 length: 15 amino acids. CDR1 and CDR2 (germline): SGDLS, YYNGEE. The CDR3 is CASSVLMMGTDTQYF. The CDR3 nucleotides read TGTGCCAGCAGCGTATTGATGATGGGCACGGATACGCAGTATTTT.

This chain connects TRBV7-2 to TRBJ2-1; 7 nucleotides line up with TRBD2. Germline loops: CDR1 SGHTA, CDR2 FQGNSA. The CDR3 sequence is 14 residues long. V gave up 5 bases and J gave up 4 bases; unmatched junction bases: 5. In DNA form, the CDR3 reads TGTGCCAGCAGCACCGGGACTACATACAATGAGCAGTTCTTC. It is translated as CASSTGTTYNEQFF.

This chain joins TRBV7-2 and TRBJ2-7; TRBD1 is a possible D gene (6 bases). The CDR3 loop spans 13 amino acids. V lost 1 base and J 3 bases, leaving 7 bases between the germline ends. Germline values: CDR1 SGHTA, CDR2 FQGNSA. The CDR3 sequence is CASSLEDSYEQYF. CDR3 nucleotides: TGTGCCAGCAGCTTAGAGGACAGCTACGAGCAGTACTTC.

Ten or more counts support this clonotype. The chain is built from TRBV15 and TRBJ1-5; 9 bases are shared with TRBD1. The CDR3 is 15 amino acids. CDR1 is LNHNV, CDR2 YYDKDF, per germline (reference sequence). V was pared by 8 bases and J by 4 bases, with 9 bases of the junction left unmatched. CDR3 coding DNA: TGTGCCACCGAAGACAGGGGGATGGCGAATCAGCCCCAGCATTTT. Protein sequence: CATEDRGMANQPQHF.

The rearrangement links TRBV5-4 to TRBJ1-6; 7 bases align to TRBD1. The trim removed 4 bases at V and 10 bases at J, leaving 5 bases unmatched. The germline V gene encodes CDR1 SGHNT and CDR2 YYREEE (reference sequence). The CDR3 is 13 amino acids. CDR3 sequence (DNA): TGTGCCAGCAGCCCACAACAGGGGTCACCCCTCCACTTT. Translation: CASSPQQGSPLHF.

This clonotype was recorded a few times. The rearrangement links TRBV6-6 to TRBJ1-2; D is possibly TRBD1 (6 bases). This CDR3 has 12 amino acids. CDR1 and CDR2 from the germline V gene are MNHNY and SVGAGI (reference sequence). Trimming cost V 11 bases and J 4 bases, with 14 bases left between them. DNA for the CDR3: TGTGCCTGCAAGACAGGCCTCTATGGCTACACCTTC. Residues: CACKTGLYGYTF.

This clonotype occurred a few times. CDR3 in DNA: TGCAGCGTTGAATCGGGGACAGGGGGCAATGAGCAGTTCTTC. Translated, it gives CSVESGTGGNEQFF. The chain uses TRBV29-1 and TRBJ2-1, with 11 nucleotides matching TRBD1. The CDR3 is 14 residues long. Losses at the gene ends were 2 bases for V and 6 bases for J; bases not matched to a gene: 3. Per germline, CDR1 SQVTM and CDR2 ANQGSEA.

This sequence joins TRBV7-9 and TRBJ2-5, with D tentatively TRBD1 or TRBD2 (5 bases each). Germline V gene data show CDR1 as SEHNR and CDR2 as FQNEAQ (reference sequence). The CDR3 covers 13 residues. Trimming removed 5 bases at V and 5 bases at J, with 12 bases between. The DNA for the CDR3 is TGTGCCAGCAGCCCCGGGGCGTGGGAGACCCAGTACTTC. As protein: CASSPGAWETQYF. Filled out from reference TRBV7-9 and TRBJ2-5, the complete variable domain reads DTGVSQNPRHKITKRGQNVTFRCDPISEHNRLYWYRQTLGQGPEFLTYFQNEAQLEKSRLLSDRFSAERPKGSFSTLEIQRTEQGDSAMYLCASSPGAWETQYFGPGTRLLVL.

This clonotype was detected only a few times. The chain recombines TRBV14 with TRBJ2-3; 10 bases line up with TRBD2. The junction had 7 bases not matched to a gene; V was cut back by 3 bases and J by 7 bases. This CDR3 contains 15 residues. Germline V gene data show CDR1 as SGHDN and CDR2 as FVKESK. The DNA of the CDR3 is TGTGCCAGCAGCCATGAGGGACTAGCGATAAATACGCAGTATTTT. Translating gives CASSHEGLAINTQYF.

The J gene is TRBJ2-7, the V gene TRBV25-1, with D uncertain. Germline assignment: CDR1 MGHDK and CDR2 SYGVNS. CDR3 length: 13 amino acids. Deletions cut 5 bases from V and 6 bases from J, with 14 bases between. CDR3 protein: CASSRGPTSEQYF. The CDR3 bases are TGTGCCAGCAGTAGAGGACCTACCTCCGAGCAGTACTTC.

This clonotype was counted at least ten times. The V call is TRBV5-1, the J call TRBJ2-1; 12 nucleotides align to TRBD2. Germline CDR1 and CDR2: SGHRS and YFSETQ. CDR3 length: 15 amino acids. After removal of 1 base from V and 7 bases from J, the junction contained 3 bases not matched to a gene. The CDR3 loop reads CASSLLAGGRNEQFF. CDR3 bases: TGCGCCAGCAGCTTGCTAGCGGGGGGGCGTAATGAGCAGTTCTTC. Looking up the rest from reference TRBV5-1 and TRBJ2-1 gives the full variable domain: KAGVTQTPRYLIKTRGQQVTLSCSPISGHRSVSWYQQTPGQGLQFLFEYFSETQRNKGNFPGRFSGRQFSNSRSEMNVSTLELGDSALYLCASSLLAGGRNEQFFGPGTRLTVL.

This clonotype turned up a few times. The CDR3 DNA is TGTGCCAGCAGTGAATATCGGAACACCGGGGAGCTGTTTTTT. Its translation: CASSEYRNTGELFF. The rearrangement uses TRBV25-1 and TRBJ2-2; no reliable D call. The CDR3 length is 14 residues. V dropped 0 bases and J dropped 1 base, with 3 bases sitting between them. Germline CDR1 reads MGHDK; CDR2 reads SYGVNS.

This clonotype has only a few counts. This CDR3 is CASSLVKGAGANVLTF. The DNA for the CDR3 is TGTGCCAGCAGCTTAGTAAAGGGGGCTGGGGCCAACGTCCTGACTTTC. This chain uses TRBV11-2 with TRBJ2-6; tentative D call: TRBD1 (6 bases). The CDR3 length is 16 residues. The germline V gene has CDR1 SGHAT and CDR2 FQNNGV. V was shortened by 1 base and J by 2 bases, with 9 bases between the two germline ends.

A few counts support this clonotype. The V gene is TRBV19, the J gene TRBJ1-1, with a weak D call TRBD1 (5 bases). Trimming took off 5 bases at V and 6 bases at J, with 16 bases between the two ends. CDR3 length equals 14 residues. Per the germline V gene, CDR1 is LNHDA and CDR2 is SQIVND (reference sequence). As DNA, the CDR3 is TGTGCCAGTAGTCACCGGGCCCCGGGGCCTGAAGCTTTCTTT. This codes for CASSHRAPGPEAFF.

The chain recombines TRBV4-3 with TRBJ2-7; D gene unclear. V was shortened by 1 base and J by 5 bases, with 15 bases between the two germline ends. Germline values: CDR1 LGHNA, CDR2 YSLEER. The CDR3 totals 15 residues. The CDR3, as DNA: TGCGCCAGCAGCCAAGCGTCTCATATTTCAGACGAGCAGTACTTC. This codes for CASSQASHISDEQYF.

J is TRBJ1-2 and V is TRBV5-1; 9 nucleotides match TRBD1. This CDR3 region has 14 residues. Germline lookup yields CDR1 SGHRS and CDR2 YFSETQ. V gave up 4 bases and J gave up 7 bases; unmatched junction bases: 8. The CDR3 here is CASSPGTGTGGYTF. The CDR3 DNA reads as TGCGCCAGCAGCCCCGGGACAGGGACGGGTGGCTACACCTTC.

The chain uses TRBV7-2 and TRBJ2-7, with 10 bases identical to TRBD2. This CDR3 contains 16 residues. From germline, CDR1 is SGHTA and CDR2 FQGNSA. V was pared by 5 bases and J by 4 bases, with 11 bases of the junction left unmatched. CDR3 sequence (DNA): TGTGCCAGCAGCCCCGACAGCGGGAGGGCCGTTTACGAGCAGTACTTC. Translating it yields CASSPDSGRAVYEQYF.

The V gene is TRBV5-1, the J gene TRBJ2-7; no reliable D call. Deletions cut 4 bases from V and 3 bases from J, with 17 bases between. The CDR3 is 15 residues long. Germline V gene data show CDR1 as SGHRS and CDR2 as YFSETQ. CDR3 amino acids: CASSRDGRSIYEQYF. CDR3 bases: TGCGCCAGCAGCCGTGACGGGCGCTCCATCTACGAGCAGTACTTC.

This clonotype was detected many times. The CDR3: CASSDLAGVSTGELFF. CDR3 nucleotides: TGCGCCAGCAGCGACTTAGCGGGAGTTAGCACCGGGGAGCTGTTTTTT. V usage is TRBV5-1 and J usage is TRBJ2-2; 9 positions agree with TRBD2. The V gene end was trimmed by 4 bases and the J gene end by 4 bases; junction bases not matched to a gene: 8. CDR1 and CDR2 (germline): SGHRS, YFSETQ. The CDR3 is 16 amino acids.

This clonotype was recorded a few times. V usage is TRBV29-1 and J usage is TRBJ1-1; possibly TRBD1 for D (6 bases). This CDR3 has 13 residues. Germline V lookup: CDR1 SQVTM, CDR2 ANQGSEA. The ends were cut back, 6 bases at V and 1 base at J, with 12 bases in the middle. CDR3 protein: CSVELGQNTEAFF. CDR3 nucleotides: TGCAGCGTGGAACTGGGACAGAACACTGAAGCTTTCTTT.

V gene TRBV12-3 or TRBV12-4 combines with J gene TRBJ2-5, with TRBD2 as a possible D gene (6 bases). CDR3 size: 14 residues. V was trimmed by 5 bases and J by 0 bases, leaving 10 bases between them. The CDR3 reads CASSPAGYQETQYF. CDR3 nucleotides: TGTGCCAGCAGTCCCGCGGGGTACCAAGAGACCCAGTACTTC.

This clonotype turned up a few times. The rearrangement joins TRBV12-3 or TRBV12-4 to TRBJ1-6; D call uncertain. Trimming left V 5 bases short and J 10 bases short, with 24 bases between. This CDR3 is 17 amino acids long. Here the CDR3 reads CASSLRTTTSSWSPLHF. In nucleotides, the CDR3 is TGTGCCAGCAGTCTCCGGACGACCACGTCCTCATGGTCACCCCTCCACTTT.

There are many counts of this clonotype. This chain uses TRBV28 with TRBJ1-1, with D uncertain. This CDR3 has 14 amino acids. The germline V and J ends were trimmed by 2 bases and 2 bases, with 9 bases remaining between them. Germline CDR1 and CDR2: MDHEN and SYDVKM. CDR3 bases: TGTGCCAGCAGTTTAATCTCCCCAAACACTGAAGCTTTCTTT. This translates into CASSLISPNTEAFF. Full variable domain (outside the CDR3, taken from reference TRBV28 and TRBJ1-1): DVKVTQSSRYLVKRTGEKVFLECVQDMDHENMFWYRQDPGLGLRLIYFSYDVKMKEKGDIPEGYSVSREKKERFSLILESASTNQTSMYLCASSLISPNTEAFFGQGTRLTVV.

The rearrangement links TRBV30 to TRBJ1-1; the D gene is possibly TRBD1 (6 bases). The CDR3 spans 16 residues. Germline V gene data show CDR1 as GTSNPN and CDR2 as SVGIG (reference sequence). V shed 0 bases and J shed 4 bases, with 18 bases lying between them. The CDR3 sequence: CAWSVLARGPGTEAFF. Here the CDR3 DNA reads TGTGCCTGGAGTGTACTAGCACGGGGGCCCGGCACTGAAGCTTTCTTT. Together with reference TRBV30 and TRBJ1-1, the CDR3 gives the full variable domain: SQTIHQWPATLVQPVGSPLSLECTVEGTSNPNLYWYRQAAGRGLQLLFYSVGIGQISSEVPQNLSASRPQDRQFILSSKKLLLSDSGFYLCAWSVLARGPGTEAFFGQGTRLTVV.